This TCR beta chain was sequenced for a study of blood T cells in healthy people across ages. General study points: Naive and antigen-experienced cells could not be conclusively compared, given unsorted PBMCs. When set beside aged donors, long-lived donors presented more naive CD4+ cells and higher diversity.

Details on this clonotype: Its antigen is as yet unknown.

Primers used in a second PCR of roughly 6 to 11 cycles were a sample-barcoded 5' primer and a J-beta primer mix. TCRdb ran MiXCR on the 5' RACE reads and lists one entry per CDR3 protein. The sample carries hundreds of thousands of distinct CDR3 sequences, 48% recorded once. This receptor was obtained from a man aged 25-40 years in good health. Sequencing was carried out using blood.

The CDR3 protein is CASSLGQGIAGYTF. The CDR3 DNA follows: TGTGCCAGCAGCTTGGGACAGGGAATCGCTGGCTACACCTTC. The chain uses TRBV5-5 and TRBJ1-2; 7 bases are a match to TRBD1. The CDR3 is made up of 14 amino acids. Germline V gene sequence: CDR1 SGHKS, CDR2 YYEKEE (reference sequence). With 0 bases clipped from V and 7 bases from J, the junction kept 6 bases outside the gene matches.